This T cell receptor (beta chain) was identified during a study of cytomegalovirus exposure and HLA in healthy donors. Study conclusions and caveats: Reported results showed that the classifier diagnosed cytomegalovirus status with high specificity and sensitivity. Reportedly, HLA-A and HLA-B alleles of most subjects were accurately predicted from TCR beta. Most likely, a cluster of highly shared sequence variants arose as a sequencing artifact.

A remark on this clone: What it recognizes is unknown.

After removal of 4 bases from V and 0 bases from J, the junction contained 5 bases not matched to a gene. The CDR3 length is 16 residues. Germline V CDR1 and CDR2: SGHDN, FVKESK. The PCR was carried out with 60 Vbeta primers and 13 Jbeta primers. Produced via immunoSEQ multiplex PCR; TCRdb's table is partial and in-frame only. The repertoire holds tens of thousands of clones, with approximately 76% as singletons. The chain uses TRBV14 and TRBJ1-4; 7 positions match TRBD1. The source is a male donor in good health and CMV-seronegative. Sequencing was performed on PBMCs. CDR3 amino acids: CASSRVRGTTNEKLFF. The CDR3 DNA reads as TGTGCCAGCAGCCGTGTCAGGGGGACAACTAATGAAAAACTGTTTTTT.